This T cell receptor (beta chain) was obtained from a study of spatial heterogeneity in lung cancer. Study information: The count of detected beta-chain sequences consistently exceeded that of alpha-chain sequences. An average of more than ten raw reads was observed per unique TCR and UMI combination. Findings of the study overall: Compared with follow-up, resection was when ubiquitous expanded tumor TCRs appeared in blood more.

This clonotype showed up many times. The antigen remains undetermined. As to time point: sample taken at primary tumor resection. Unsorted whole RNA of tumor, nontumor lung or frozen PBMC was sequenced. One entry per CDR3 protein, called by TCRdb with MiXCR from the 5' RACE reads. In the table there are tens of thousands of distinct CDR3 sequences, roughly 12% of which are singletons. CDR1 SGHRS and CDR2 YFSETQ come from the germline V gene. This CDR3 has 13 residues. After removal of 4 bases from V and 15 bases from J, the junction contained 10 bases not matched to a gene. The starting material was PBMCs, obtained at surgery. The rearrangement joins TRBV5-1 to TRBJ2-3; 11 bases line up with TRBD1. The sequence came from a male donor with early-stage non-small cell lung cancer. The CDR3 region has the DNA TGCGCCAGCAGCGTCGCCGGGACAGGGGGGATTTATTTT. The encoded protein is CASSVAGTGGIYF.